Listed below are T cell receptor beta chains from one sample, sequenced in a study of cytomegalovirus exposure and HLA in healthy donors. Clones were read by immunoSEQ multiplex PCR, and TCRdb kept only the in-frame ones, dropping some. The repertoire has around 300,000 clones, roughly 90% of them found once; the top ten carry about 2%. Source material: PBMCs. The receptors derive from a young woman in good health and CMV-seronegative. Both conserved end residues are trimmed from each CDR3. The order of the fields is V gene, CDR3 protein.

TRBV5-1	ASSLQGNNEKLF
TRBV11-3	ASSPQRGLAGGDEQF
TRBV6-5	ASSYSGQGVVYGYT
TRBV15	ATSRGSGGANEQF
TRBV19	ASSTPGQQGVGYT
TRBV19	ASSPRQDQETQY
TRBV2	ASSGGQGYPIGRF
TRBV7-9	ASHLAPSTDTQY
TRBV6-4	ASSPTGAVNYGYT
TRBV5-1	ASSAGQYQETQY
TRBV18	ASQANTEAF
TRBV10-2	ASRLGGQLDYEQY
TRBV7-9	ASSPTSGSSYNEQF
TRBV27	ASSFTGEPNTEAF
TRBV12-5	ASGLVLAGYNNEQF
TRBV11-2	ASSLGLAGGSNEQF
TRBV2	ASSEGEGLGLHNEQF
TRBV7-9	SSSFLPGKAYEQY
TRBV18	ASSPGQVSYEQY
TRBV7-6	ASSLGPTGELF
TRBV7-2	ASSLGQNNQPQH
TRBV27	ARSQIH
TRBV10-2	ASSDLSNSPLH
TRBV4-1	ASSQVEGLNSYEQY
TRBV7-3	SSSLRQGGTGELF
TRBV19	ASSRQGARYEQY
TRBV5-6	ASSLAGRSTDTQY
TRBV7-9	SSSPRGANTEAF
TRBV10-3	AIAVRLGGAQPYEQY
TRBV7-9	AGRTSADTQY
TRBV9	ASSVDAGLASPLH